This T cell receptor (beta chain) was profiled in a study of T cell responses to AZD1222 COVID-19 vaccine. Study outcomes and limitations: Sampling captured repertoires only after the peak T cell response.

CDR3 length equals 15 residues. V trimming: 3 bases; J trimming: 6 bases; junction bases outside the gene matches: 8. Germline V lookup: CDR1 MDHEN, CDR2 SYDVKM. For this clone: Antigen: not known.

Assay used: immunoSEQ multiplex PCR; TCRdb lists only in-frame clones, some missing. The sample includes 40,000 to 55,000 clones, 80% to 90% seen only once; the top ten take 0.95% to 1.3%. The chain couples TRBV28 to TRBJ1-5, with 7 bases identical to TRBD1. This clonotype originated in an adult who received the AZD1222 COVID-19 vaccine. The sample consisted of peripheral blood, taken 28 days after the second AZD1222 dose. The CDR3 sequence is CASSFMEGGGQPQHF. The CDR3 DNA reads as TGTGCCAGCAGTTTCATGGAAGGGGGCGGTCAGCCCCAGCATTTT. Using reference TRBV28 and TRBJ1-5 for the parts outside the CDR3, the full variable domain is DVKVTQSSRYLVKRTGEKVFLECVQDMDHENMFWYRQDPGLGLRLIYFSYDVKMKEKGDIPEGYSVSREKKERFSLILESASTNQTSMYLCASSFMEGGGQPQHFGDGTRLSIL.